The 7 T cell receptor beta chains below all came from one sample that was sequenced in a study of cytomegalovirus exposure and HLA in healthy donors. In the PCR, 60 Vbeta and 13 Jbeta primers were used. Here immunoSEQ multiplex PCR was the method, and the copy in TCRdb shows in-frame clones only, minus some. This table holds more than 95,000 clones, under 65% found once. Sequencing was performed on PBMCs. These receptor sequences come from a man in his 60s in good health and CMV-seronegative.

The V call is TRBV6-1, the J call TRBJ2-5, with 14 nucleotides matching TRBD2. Germline CDR1 is MNHNS and CDR2 is SASEGT. Trimming at V came to 6 bases and at J to 4 bases, leaving 4 bases not matched to a gene. The CDR3 consists of 15 residues. CDR3 sequence reads: CASRGLAGVSETQYF. Here the CDR3 DNA reads TGTGCCAGCAGGGGACTAGCGGGAGTATCAGAGACCCAGTACTTC.

This rearrangement joins TRBV5-6 to TRBJ2-1; D call uncertain. V was shortened by 1 base and J by 5 bases, with 7 bases between the two germline ends. This CDR3 is 13 amino acids long. Germline CDR1 reads SGHDT; CDR2 reads YYEEEE. CDR3 region: CASSLIDNNEQFF. DNA of the CDR3: TGTGCCAGCAGCTTGATAGATAACAATGAGCAGTTCTTC.

V and J are TRBV11-3 and TRBJ2-1, with 11 bases that match TRBD2. V trimming: 5 bases; J trimming: 3 bases; junction bases outside the gene matches: 3. The CDR3 has 15 residues. CDR1 and CDR2 (germline): SGHNT, YENEEA. CDR3 residues: CASSLSGGGYNEQFF. Here the CDR3 DNA reads TGTGCCAGCAGCCTTAGCGGGGGGGGCTACAATGAGCAGTTCTTC.

CDR3 DNA: TGTGCCAGCTCACCCGGGAGAAACGGCAATGAGCAGTTCTTC. Residues: CASSPGRNGNEQFF. The rearrangement links TRBV18 to TRBJ2-1, with D possibly TRBD2 on 6 matching bases. Trimming removed 3 bases from V and 6 bases from J, with 12 bases in between. The CDR3 is 14 amino acids. Germline V gene lookup returns CDR1 KGHSH and CDR2 LQKENI.

The sample holds a few counts of this clone. The rearrangement uses TRBV5-1 and TRBJ2-4; TRBD2 aligns across 8 bases. V shed 0 bases and J 0 bases; nucleotides not matched to a gene: 8. This CDR3 has 18 residues. Germline-derived CDR1 and CDR2 are SGHRS and YFSETQ. The CDR3 bases are TGCGCCAGCAGCTTGGGGACTAGCCCAACCGAAGCCAAAAACATTCAGTACTTC. The encoded protein is CASSLGTSPTEAKNIQYF. The full variable domain, rest sourced from reference TRBV5-1 and TRBJ2-4, is KAGVTQTPRYLIKTRGQQVTLSCSPISGHRSVSWYQQTPGQGLQFLFEYFSETQRNKGNFPGRFSGRQFSNSRSEMNVSTLELGDSALYLCASSLGTSPTEAKNIQYFGAGTRLSVL.

V usage is TRBV28 and J usage is TRBJ2-7; 8 bases line up with TRBD1. Germline CDR1 MDHEN, CDR2 SYDVKM. V gave up 8 bases and J gave up 3 bases; unmatched junction bases: 12. This CDR3 comprises 15 residues. CDR3 sequence (DNA): TGTGCCAGCCGGGCTCAGGGGGCAGGTATCTACGAGCAGTACTTC. As protein: CASRAQGAGIYEQYF.

The genes are TRBV11-2 and TRBJ2-5; D remains ambiguous. The J call is uncertain, as TRBJ2-7 better fits the DNA end. The germline CDR1 and CDR2 sequences are SGHAT and FQNNGV. This CDR3 comprises 13 residues. CDR3 residues: CASSLRSTYEQYF. The DNA of the CDR3 is TGTGCCAGCAGCTTACGGAGCACTTACGAGCAGTACTTC.